One sample yielded the 21 T cell receptor beta chains listed below, sequenced in a study of cytomegalovirus exposure and HLA in healthy donors (TCRdb year 2017). To prepare the library, the immunoSEQ multiplex PCR assay was applied. The multiplex PCR relied on a mix of 60 forward primers for TCR Vbeta segments and 13 reverse primers for TCR Jbeta segments. In TCRdb, the immuneACCESS table is reduced to in-frame sequences with V and J assigned. These tables do not hold every clone; where another copy was compared, an unresolved V gene accounts for under half, and the others remain unexplained. The sample has 200,000 to 250,000 clones on record, roughly 79% of them singletons. The leading ten clones occupy about 0.58% of the sample. The specimen sequenced was PBMCs. These receptors all stem from a middle-aged woman in good health and CMV-seronegative.

CDR3 amino acids: CASSANGQPYEQYF. The CDR3 DNA reads as TGTGCCAGCAGCGCCAACGGACAGCCCTACGAGCAGTACTTC. The chain combines TRBV2 with TRBJ2-7; D is possibly TRBD1 (6 bases). The ends were cut back, 6 bases at V and 2 bases at J, with 14 bases in the middle. The CDR3 is 14 amino acids. Looked up from germline, CDR1 is SNHLY and CDR2 is FYNNEI.

The chain combines TRBV5-1 with TRBJ2-5; D remains unclear. V was clipped by 4 bases and J by 4 bases, with 11 bases between them. This CDR3 contains 13 residues. CDR1 is SGHRS and CDR2 is YFSETQ in the germline V gene. CDR3 region: CASSLTTPETQYF. The CDR3 DNA is TGCGCCAGCAGCCTCACTACCCCAGAGACCCAGTACTTC.

The chain is built from TRBV5-4 and TRBJ1-2; 7 nucleotides match TRBD1. Germline CDR1 SGHNT, CDR2 YYREEE (reference sequence). The CDR3 has 15 amino acids. The V and J ends lost 2 bases and 6 bases, in that order; junction bases with no gene match: 10. The CDR3 DNA reads as TGTGCCAGCAGCTTTGGAGGGGGCAGTCTAAATGGCTACACCTTC. Protein sequence: CASSFGGGSLNGYTF.

V is TRBV7-8 and J is TRBJ1-1; tentatively, D is TRBD1 (5 bases). Germline V gives CDR1 SGHVS, CDR2 FQNEAQ. This CDR3 spans 15 amino acids. With 5 bases removed from V and 5 bases from J, the gap between germline ends came to 18 bases. The CDR3 nucleotides read TGTGCCAGCAGCCCCGCTGCAGGGTCAAGGACTGAAGCTTTCTTT. It specifies CASSPAAGSRTEAFF.

This rearrangement joins TRBV6-1 to TRBJ1-4; the match to TRBD1 covers 8 bases. This CDR3 contains 15 residues. With 4 bases clipped from V and 10 bases from J, the junction kept 11 bases outside the gene matches. Germline CDR1 is MNHNS and CDR2 is SASEGT. The DNA of the CDR3 is TGTGCCAGCAGTGGGGGACAGGCCCTCAGCGGAAAACTGTTTTTT. Residues: CASSGGQALSGKLFF.

The rearrangement uses TRBV7-3 and TRBJ1-1, with TRBD1 matching 8 bases. This CDR3 has 15 residues. Looked up from germline, CDR1 is SGHTA and CDR2 is FQGTGA. The trim removed 2 bases at V and 4 bases at J, leaving 6 bases unmatched. DNA of the CDR3: TGTGCCAGCAGCTTAGTCAGGGGGCAGGTCACTGAAGCTTTCTTT. It codes for CASSLVRGQVTEAFF.

The sample holds a few counts of this clone. The chain combines TRBV4-3 with TRBJ2-7, with D perhaps TRBD1 (5 bases). Germline assignment: CDR1 LGHNA and CDR2 YSLEER. Trimming cost V 0 bases and J 2 bases, with 11 bases left between them. The CDR3 loop spans 15 amino acids. CDR3 DNA: TGCGCCAGCAGCCAAGATCTTGGGGCACCCTACGAGCAGTACTTC. Protein: CASSQDLGAPYEQYF.

J is TRBJ1-1 and V is TRBV4-3; D remains ambiguous. This CDR3 contains 13 residues. The germline V gene has CDR1 LGHNA and CDR2 YSLEER. Trimming left V 1 base short and J 3 bases short, with 6 bases between. CDR3 region: CASSQVQDTEAFF. In DNA, the CDR3 is TGCGCCAGCAGCCAAGTCCAGGACACTGAAGCTTTCTTT.

The rearrangement links TRBV16 to TRBJ2-7, with TRBD1 matching 10 bases. The CDR3 length is 17 residues. V trimming: 1 base; J trimming: 6 bases; junction bases outside the gene matches: 12. Germline V CDR1 and CDR2: KGHSY, FQNENV. For the CDR3, the DNA is TGTGCCAGCAGCCAATATTCGGGACAGGGGCCCAATGGCGAGCAGTACTTC. Its protein product is CASSQYSGQGPNGEQYF.

The chain recombines TRBV11-3 with TRBJ2-1, with 7 bases fitting TRBD1. J was trimmed by 6 bases and V by 4 bases; bases with no gene match: 12. The germline CDR1 and CDR2 sequences are SGHNT and YENEEA. This CDR3 comprises 16 residues. The CDR3 DNA reads as TGTGCCAGCAGCTCCGGGTTGGACAGGAAATCCAATGAGCAGTTCTTC. Protein sequence: CASSSGLDRKSNEQFF.

This chain connects TRBV4-1 to TRBJ1-2; TRBD1 aligns across 11 bases. CDR1 and CDR2 from the germline V gene are MGHRA and YSYEKL. The ends lost 5 bases at V and 7 bases at J; junction bases unmatched: 15. This CDR3 comprises 17 residues. The DNA for the CDR3 is TGCGCCAGCAGCTACCCCGGGACAGGGGGACAATCGGGTGGCTACACCTTC. Its translation: CASSYPGTGGQSGGYTF.

V and J are TRBV27 and TRBJ2-7, with 9 nucleotides matching TRBD1. Germline CDR1 is MNHEY and CDR2 is SMNVEV (reference sequence). The J segment lost 6 bases and the V segment lost 1 base, leaving 4 bases of the junction unmatched. CDR3 length equals 14 residues. The CDR3 reads CASSLWGQGSEQYF. The CDR3 DNA follows: TGTGCCAGCAGTTTATGGGGACAGGGTTCCGAGCAGTACTTC.

In the case of this clone: Germline and junction disagree at one end, which may indicate a read error. The chain uses TRBV4-1 and TRBJ1-1; 9 nucleotides agree with TRBD1. The CDR3 is 16 residues long. Germline CDR1 MGHRA, CDR2 YSYEKL. The chain's CDR3 is CASSQDRTGAGTEAFF. CDR3 nucleotide sequence: TGTGCCAGCAGCCAAGATAGGACAGGGGCGGGGACTGAAGCTTTCTTT.

The J gene is TRBJ2-6, the V gene TRBV7-3, with D hard to call. Trimming left V 5 bases short and J 0 bases short, with 8 bases between. The V gene's germline CDR1 is SGHTA and CDR2 FQGTGA. The CDR3 length is 15 residues. The CDR3 DNA is TGTGCCAGCAGCCCCACCGGCTCTGGGGCCAACGTCCTGACTTTC. Its translation is CASSPTGSGANVLTF.

The rearrangement joins TRBV30 to TRBJ1-3; tentative D call: TRBD1 (6 bases). The CDR3 has 14 residues. V shed 4 bases and J shed 5 bases, with 15 bases lying between them. Germline assignment: CDR1 GTSNPN and CDR2 SVGIG (reference sequence). The CDR3 loop is CAWKWGQGRNTIYF. CDR3 in DNA: TGTGCCTGGAAGTGGGGGCAGGGTAGAAACACCATATATTTT.

This sequence joins TRBV11-2 and TRBJ1-4; maybe TRBD1 (6 bases). The CDR3 extends over 14 amino acids. Germline lookup yields CDR1 SGHAT and CDR2 FQNNGV. Trimming took 4 bases from V and 8 from J, leaving 14 bases between them. The CDR3 DNA sequence: TGTGCCAGCAGCTCACTCTTCAGGGGAGAAAAACTGTTTTTT. Translating gives CASSSLFRGEKLFF.

The chain uses TRBV25-1 and TRBJ2-7; 10 bases are a match to TRBD1. V lost 9 bases and J lost 4; bases outside the gene matches: 6. The germline gives CDR1 MGHDK, CDR2 SYGVNS. The CDR3 extends over 13 amino acids. In nucleotides, the CDR3 is TGTGCCAGTCAGGGACAGGGGTTTTACGAGCAGTACTTC. This sequence encodes CASQGQGFYEQYF.

The gene calls are TRBV5-4 and TRBJ2-2; 7 nucleotides line up with TRBD1. The germline V gene has CDR1 SGHNT and CDR2 YYREEE (reference sequence). Trimming cost V 3 bases and J 7 bases; bases outside gene matches: 9. This CDR3 is 15 amino acids long. The CDR3 reads CASSSQQGSGGELFF. The CDR3 bases are TGTGCCAGCAGCTCCCAACAGGGGTCGGGCGGGGAGCTGTTTTTT.

The CDR3 reads CASSYSQGGANVLTF. CDR3 nucleotides: TGTGCCAGCAGTTACTCCCAGGGAGGGGCCAACGTCCTGACTTTC. The V call is TRBV6-5, the J call TRBJ2-6, with D tentatively TRBD1 (5 bases). Germline CDR1 and CDR2: MNHEY and SVGAGI. This CDR3 spans 15 amino acids. Trimming shortened V by 0 bases and J by 4 bases, and 7 bases separated the two germline ends.

The J gene is TRBJ1-2, the V gene TRBV4-1; D unclear. CDR1 is MGHRA and CDR2 is YSYEKL in the germline V gene. With 5 bases removed from V and 2 bases from J, the gap between germline ends came to 12 bases. The CDR3 is made up of 14 amino acids. In DNA form, the CDR3 reads TGCGCCAGCAGCTACCGGACGGGGAACTATGGCTACACCTTC. It yields the protein CASSYRTGNYGYTF.

The V gene is TRBV28, the J gene TRBJ1-1, with 8 bases that match TRBD1. Germline V lookup: CDR1 MDHEN, CDR2 SYDVKM. J was trimmed by 1 base and V by 4 bases; bases with no gene match: 2. This CDR3 region has 14 residues. The CDR3 loop is CASSWTGWNTEAFF. The CDR3 DNA reads as TGTGCCAGCAGTTGGACAGGGTGGAACACTGAAGCTTTCTTT.